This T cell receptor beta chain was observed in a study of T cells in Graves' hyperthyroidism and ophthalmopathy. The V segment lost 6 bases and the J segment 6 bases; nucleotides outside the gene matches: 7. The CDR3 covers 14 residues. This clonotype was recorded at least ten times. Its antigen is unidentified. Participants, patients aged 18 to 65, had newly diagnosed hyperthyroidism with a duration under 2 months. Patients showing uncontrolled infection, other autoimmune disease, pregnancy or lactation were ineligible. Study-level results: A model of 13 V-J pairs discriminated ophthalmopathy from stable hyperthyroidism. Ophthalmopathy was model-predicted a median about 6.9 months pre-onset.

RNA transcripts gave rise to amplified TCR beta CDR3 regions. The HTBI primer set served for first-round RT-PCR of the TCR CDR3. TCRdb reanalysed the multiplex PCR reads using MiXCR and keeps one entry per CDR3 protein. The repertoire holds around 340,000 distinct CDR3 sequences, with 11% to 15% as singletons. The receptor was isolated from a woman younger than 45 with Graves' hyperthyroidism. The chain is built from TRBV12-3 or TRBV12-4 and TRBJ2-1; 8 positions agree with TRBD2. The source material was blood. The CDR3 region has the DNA TGTGCCAGCAGGTCCGGGGGGGGTTCCAATGAGCAGTTCTTC. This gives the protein CASRSGGGSNEQFF.